These T cell receptor beta chains were read from a single sample in a study of shared clonotypes between healthy human individuals. Sequenced by immunoSEQ multiplex PCR; TCRdb stores in-frame clones only, minus some. The table records about 1.5 million clones, approximately 98% of them present only once. Sequences were obtained from naive CD4+ T cells sorted from blood. All receptors derive from a man younger than 40 in good health. Both conserved end residues are part of each CDR3. The order of the fields is V gene, J gene, D gene, clone size, CDR3 protein, CDR3 DNA. D genes are given only for firm matches. Some rows mark clone size as missing; the rest say once, few, many or name a class of expanded clone.

v_gene: TRBV19; j_gene: TRBJ2-3; d_gene: TRBD1; abundance: .; CDR3aa: CASRDRGRTSTDTQYF; CDR3nt: TGTGCCAGTAGGGACAGGGGACGGACTAGCACAGATACGCAGTATTTT
v_gene: TRBV2; j_gene: TRBJ2-3; d_gene: TRBD2; abundance: .; CDR3aa: CASSVLADTQYF; CDR3nt: TGTGCCAGCAGCGTACTAGCGGATACGCAGTATTTT
v_gene: TRBV5-1; j_gene: TRBJ1-2; d_gene: TRBD1; abundance: .; CDR3aa: CASSYRKGLTDRGYTF; CDR3nt: TGCGCCAGCAGCTACAGGAAGGGACTGACGGACAGGGGCTACACCTTC
v_gene: TRBV6-1; j_gene: TRBJ2-7; d_gene: .; abundance: .; CDR3aa: CASSNRGSGPLEQYF; CDR3nt: TGTGCCAGCAGTAACCGTGGGTCAGGCCCTCTCGAGCAGTACTTC
v_gene: TRBV5-4; j_gene: TRBJ2-1; d_gene: TRBD1; abundance: .; CDR3aa: CASSLIRDSYNEQFF; CDR3nt: TGTGCCAGCAGCCTAATCCGGGACAGCTACAATGAGCAGTTCTTC
v_gene: TRBV18; j_gene: TRBJ2-7; d_gene: .; abundance: .; CDR3aa: CASSPRDRSGDEQYF; CDR3nt: TGTGCCAGCTCACCGAGGGACCGCTCGGGGGACGAGCAGTACTTC
v_gene: TRBV11-2; j_gene: TRBJ2-7; d_gene: .; abundance: .; CDR3aa: CASSILQGDSSYEQYF; CDR3nt: TGTGCCAGCAGCATACTACAGGGTGACTCCTCCTACGAGCAGTACTTC
v_gene: TRBV21-1; j_gene: TRBJ2-4; d_gene: .; abundance: once; CDR3aa: CASSTNESAKNIQYF; CDR3nt: TGTGCCAGCAGCACTAACGAATCAGCCAAAAACATTCAGTACTTC
v_gene: TRBV7-6; j_gene: TRBJ2-2; d_gene: .; abundance: .; CDR3aa: CASSLLLGELFF; CDR3nt: TGTGCCAGCAGCTTACTTCTGGGGGAGCTGTTTTTT
v_gene: TRBV7-9; j_gene: TRBJ2-1; d_gene: .; abundance: once; CDR3aa: CASSVRDVYNEQFF; CDR3nt: TGTGCCAGCAGCGTCCGGGACGTCTACAATGAGCAGTTCTTC
v_gene: TRBV7-9; j_gene: TRBJ2-7; d_gene: .; abundance: .; CDR3aa: CASSPDYEQYF; CDR3nt: TGTGCCAGCAGCCCAGATTACGAGCAGTACTTC
v_gene: TRBV7-2; j_gene: TRBJ1-3; d_gene: .; abundance: .; CDR3aa: CASSLQVSGNTIYF; CDR3nt: TGTGCCAGCAGCTTACAGGTGTCTGGAAACACCATATATTTT
v_gene: TRBV18; j_gene: TRBJ2-3; d_gene: TRBD2; abundance: .; CDR3aa: CASSPGGFTDTQYF; CDR3nt: TGTGCCAGCTCACCGGGAGGGTTCACAGATACGCAGTATTTT
v_gene: TRBV7-6; j_gene: TRBJ2-2; d_gene: TRBD1; abundance: .; CDR3aa: CASSSARDRGFYTGELFF; CDR3nt: TGTGCCAGCAGCTCTGCCCGGGACAGGGGTTTTTACACCGGGGAGCTGTTTTTT
v_gene: TRBV9; j_gene: TRBJ2-3; d_gene: .; abundance: .; CDR3aa: CASSPGGSGYITDTQYF; CDR3nt: TGTGCCAGCAGCCCAGGGGGTAGCGGGTATATCACAGATACGCAGTATTTT
v_gene: TRBV28; j_gene: TRBJ1-5; d_gene: .; abundance: .; CDR3aa: CASNPQGGGQPQHF; CDR3nt: TGTGCCAGCAATCCACAGGGAGGGGGTCAGCCCCAGCATTTT
v_gene: TRBV5-5; j_gene: TRBJ1-5; d_gene: .; abundance: .; CDR3aa: CASSLGRSNQPQHF; CDR3nt: TGTGCCAGCAGCTTGGGCAGATCCAATCAGCCCCAGCATTTT
v_gene: TRBV30; j_gene: TRBJ2-2; d_gene: TRBD1; abundance: .; CDR3aa: CAWSTFIGTGRLTNTGELFF; CDR3nt: TGTGCCTGGAGTACCTTTATCGGGACAGGCCGACTCACGAACACCGGGGAGCTGTTTTTT
v_gene: TRBV9; j_gene: TRBJ1-1; d_gene: TRBD1; abundance: .; CDR3aa: CASSVGGGLVGTEAFF; CDR3nt: TGTGCCAGCAGCGTAGGAGGGGGCTTAGTGGGCACTGAAGCTTTCTTT
v_gene: TRBV5-4; j_gene: TRBJ2-5; d_gene: .; abundance: once; CDR3aa: CASSHGRNQETQYF; CDR3nt: TGTGCCAGCAGCCATGGACGGAACCAAGAGACCCAGTACTTC
v_gene: TRBV12-2; j_gene: TRBJ2-4; d_gene: .; abundance: .; CDR3aa: CARGGSPYNIQYF; CDR3nt: TGTGCAAGGGGAGGCAGCCCCTATAACATTCAGTACTTC
v_gene: TRBV7-6; j_gene: TRBJ2-1; d_gene: TRBD2; abundance: .; CDR3aa: CASSLALLAGAGFNEQFF; CDR3nt: TGTGCCAGCAGCTTAGCGCTGCTAGCGGGAGCTGGTTTCAATGAGCAGTTCTTC
v_gene: TRBV5-1; j_gene: TRBJ2-3; d_gene: TRBD2; abundance: .; CDR3aa: CASSPLKLAGPTDTQYF; CDR3nt: TGCGCCAGCAGCCCCTTGAAGCTAGCGGGTCCTACAGATACGCAGTATTTT
v_gene: TRBV5-1; j_gene: TRBJ2-5; d_gene: .; abundance: .; CDR3aa: CASSSGGATGAGETQYF; CDR3nt: TGCGCCAGCAGCTCTGGGGGGGCCACAGGGGCAGGAGAGACCCAGTACTTC
v_gene: TRBV5-4; j_gene: TRBJ1-5; d_gene: TRBD1; abundance: .; CDR3aa: CASSSGGDKDQPQHF; CDR3nt: TGTGCCAGCAGCTCAGGGGGGGATAAAGATCAGCCCCAGCATTTT
v_gene: TRBV9; j_gene: TRBJ2-7; d_gene: TRBD2; abundance: .; CDR3aa: CASSGLAGDEQYF; CDR3nt: TGTGCCAGCAGCGGACTAGCGGGAGACGAGCAGTACTTC